These 30 T cell receptor beta chains originate from one sample sequenced in a study of response to subunit inactivated influenza vaccine. TCRdb independently ran MiXCR on the RT-PCR reads; one entry per CDR3 protein. The sample records approximately 200,000 distinct CDR3 sequences, 14% being singletons. This sample comprised CD8+ T cells sorted from PBMCs, obtained around 5 days after vaccination. These receptors all come from a man over 45 who received an inactivated influenza vaccine.

A few counts support this clonotype. V and J are TRBV6-2 or TRBV6-3 and TRBJ2-7, with 7 nucleotides matching TRBD1. CDR3 length: 15 amino acids. Germline CDR1 is MNHEY and CDR2 is SVGEGT. Trimming at V came to 0 bases and at J to 2 bases, leaving 4 bases not matched to a gene. Here the CDR3 reads CASSYSDGTAYEQYF. CDR3 sequence (DNA): TGTGCCAGCAGTTACTCTGACGGGACAGCCTACGAGCAGTACTTC.

This clonotype has just a few counts. The J gene is TRBJ2-7, the V gene TRBV27; 8 bases are a match to TRBD1. CDR1 MNHEY and CDR2 SMNVEV come from the germline V gene (reference sequence). This CDR3 spans 14 amino acids. With 7 bases clipped from V and 3 bases from J, the junction kept 8 bases outside the gene matches. CDR3 DNA sequence: TGTGCCAGCATCCATAGGGACAGGTACTACGAGCAGTACTTC. Translation gives CASIHRDRYYEQYF.

Note on this clonotype: At one end, the junction sequence differs from germline, possibly due to a read error. The rearrangement joins TRBV12-3 or TRBV12-4 to TRBJ2-1, with a tentative D call TRBD2 (6 bases). There are 16 residues in the CDR3. The CDR3 DNA follows: TGTGCCAGCAGTTTTCGGCTAGCGTACTCCTACAATGAGCAGGTCTTC. Protein sequence: CASSFRLAYSYNEQVF.

Turning to this clonotype: One junction end disagrees with the germline gene, perhaps due to a read error. The chain has TRBV12-3 or TRBV12-4 and TRBJ2-1; D is ambiguous. This CDR3 is built from 13 residues. This CDR3 is CASRTDSFNEQFF. CDR3 DNA: TGTGCCAGCAGGACTGACTCCTTCAATGAGCAGTTCTTC.

This CDR3 reads CASKTDSFEQYF. Written as DNA, the CDR3 is TGTGCCAGCAAAACCGACAGTTTCGAGCAGTACTTC. This chain joins TRBV6-6 and TRBJ2-7; D possibly corresponds to TRBD1 (5 bases). V shed 7 bases and J shed 6 bases, with 13 bases lying between them. The CDR3 runs 12 residues. Per the germline V gene, CDR1 is MNHNY and CDR2 is SVGAGI (reference sequence).

This clonotype was seen more than once but under ten times. V gene TRBV24-1 combines with J gene TRBJ2-7; TRBD1 agrees at 7 bases. V gave up 6 bases and J gave up 0 bases; unmatched junction bases: 7. The length of the CDR3 is 15 residues. The germline gives CDR1 KGHDR, CDR2 SFDVKD. CDR3 coding DNA: TGTGCCACCAGTCAGGGACAGTTAGTCTCCTACGAGCAGTACTTC. The encoded protein is CATSQGQLVSYEQYF.

The sample holds many counts of this clonotype. The chain recombines TRBV12-3 or TRBV12-4 with TRBJ2-5, with 10 positions matching TRBD1. J gave up 5 bases and V 5 bases, and 2 bases lay outside the gene matches. This CDR3 spans 13 amino acids. The CDR3 DNA reads as TGTGCCAGCAGTGGGGACAGGGGTGAGACCCAGTACTTC. Its protein is CASSGDRGETQYF.

A few counts support this clonotype. In DNA, the CDR3 is TGCGCCAGCAGACTAGCGGGAGTTAGGGAGCAGTTCTTC. Amino acid sequence: CASRLAGVREQFF. The V and J genes are TRBV5-1 and TRBJ2-1; 11 bases align to TRBD2. The CDR3 covers 13 residues. Germline V gene sequence: CDR1 SGHRS, CDR2 YFSETQ. The trim removed 5 bases at V and 10 bases at J, leaving 5 bases unmatched.

V is TRBV5-6 and J is TRBJ2-7, with a weak D call TRBD1 (6 bases). Per the germline V gene, CDR1 is SGHDT and CDR2 is YYEEEE. The CDR3 spans 14 residues. With 4 bases removed from V and 3 bases from J, the gap between germline ends came to 14 bases. Here the CDR3 reads CASSPGAGVYEQYF. The CDR3 nucleotides are TGTGCCAGCAGCCCCGGGGCAGGGGTCTACGAGCAGTACTTC.

The chain is built from TRBV2 and TRBJ2-5; a possible D gene is TRBD2 (5 bases). CDR1 is SNHLY and CDR2 is FYNNEI in the germline V gene. The length of the CDR3 is 13 residues. V was shortened by 4 bases and J by 5 bases, with 11 bases between the two germline ends. CDR3 in DNA: TGTGCCAGCAGTGGAGTCAGGAGGGAGACCCAGTACTTC. Translation gives CASSGVRRETQYF.

The chain couples TRBV14 to TRBJ2-7, with TRBD1 matching over 7 bases. The CDR3 extends over 15 amino acids. The V and J ends lost 4 bases and 3 bases, in that order; junction bases with no gene match: 9. In germline, CDR1 is SGHDN, CDR2 FVKESK. The CDR3 bases are TGTGCCAGCAGCCGAAAGACAGGGCCGAACTACGAGCAGTACTTC. It yields the protein CASSRKTGPNYEQYF.

This clonotype was counted ten times or more. This chain joins TRBV3-1 and TRBJ2-6, with D unclear. From germline, CDR1 is LGHDT and CDR2 YNNKEL (reference sequence). This CDR3 contains 14 residues. Trimming left V 3 bases short and J 1 base short, with 4 bases between. CDR3 bases: TGTGCCAGCAGCCAGATTTCTGGGGCCAACGTCCTGACTTTC. Amino acids: CASSQISGANVLTF.

The sample holds a few counts of this clonotype. This chain links TRBV29-1 with TRBJ2-7; TRBD1 matches at 8 bases. J lost 4 bases, V lost 2 bases, and 4 bases had no gene match. The CDR3 is made up of 13 amino acids. In germline, CDR1 is SQVTM, CDR2 ANQGSEA. The chain's CDR3 is CSVERTGGYEQYF. The CDR3 coding sequence is TGCAGCGTTGAAAGAACAGGGGGGTACGAGCAGTACTTC.

Relative to its sample, this clonotype is medium-sized. The chain employs TRBV20-1 and TRBJ2-7; D perhaps matches TRBD2 (6 bases). The CDR3 is 16 residues long. V was clipped by 4 bases and J by 3 bases, with 22 bases between them. Germline V gene lookup returns CDR1 DFQATT and CDR2 SNEGSKA (reference sequence). Written as DNA, the CDR3 is TGCAGTGCTATCACCGGGGGTCTGGAGCCCTTCTACGAGCAGTACTTC. It yields the protein CSAITGGLEPFYEQYF.

The chain has TRBV28 and TRBJ1-1, with D possibly being TRBD1 (5 bases). V shed 1 base and J shed 3 bases, with 12 bases lying between them. Germline values: CDR1 MDHEN, CDR2 SYDVKM. The CDR3 runs 15 residues. DNA for the CDR3: TGTGCCAGCAGTTTATCCCCGACAGCATACACTGAAGCTTTCTTT. It translates to CASSLSPTAYTEAFF.

The V call is TRBV15, the J call TRBJ1-5; 8 nucleotides line up with TRBD1. The J segment lost 7 bases and the V segment lost 0 bases, leaving 5 bases of the junction unmatched. CDR3 size: 15 residues. The germline V gene has CDR1 LNHNV and CDR2 YYDKDF (reference sequence). The DNA of the CDR3 is TGTGCCACCAGCAGAGACAGGGGGCCTAGACAGCCCCAGCATTTT. The encoded protein is CATSRDRGPRQPQHF.

The chain uses TRBV9 and TRBJ2-7; 14 bases map to TRBD2. Germline CDR1 SGDLS, CDR2 YYNGEE. This CDR3 is 15 amino acids long. Losses at the gene ends were 4 bases for V and 5 bases for J; bases not matched to a gene: 5. CDR3 bases: TGTGCCAGCAGCCTAGGGACTAGCGGGAGCCACGAGCAGTACTTC. It codes for CASSLGTSGSHEQYF.

This chain links TRBV4-1 with TRBJ1-5, with D maybe TRBD1 (6 bases). The CDR3 has 16 residues. From germline, CDR1 is MGHRA and CDR2 YSYEKL. With 3 bases removed from V and 4 bases from J, the gap between germline ends came to 16 bases. The CDR3 DNA reads as TGCGCCAGCAGCCAGAAGCAAGGGGGGTCGAATCAGCCCCAGCATTTT. It is translated as CASSQKQGGSNQPQHF.

This clonotype was seen ten or more times. The rearrangement links TRBV29-1 to TRBJ2-2; 8 nucleotides align to TRBD1. This CDR3 is 16 amino acids long. V lost 6 bases to trimming and J lost 3 bases; unmatched junction nucleotides: 12. Germline V gene sequence: CDR1 SQVTM, CDR2 ANQGSEA. The CDR3 bases are TGCAGCGTCCCAAGGCCAGGACAGGGTTACACCGGGGAGCTGTTTTTT. As protein: CSVPRPGQGYTGELFF.

The chain combines TRBV9 with TRBJ1-2, with 9 bases identical to TRBD1. The junction had 10 bases not matched to a gene; V was cut back by 6 bases and J by 4 bases. This CDR3 spans 15 amino acids. Germline V gene lookup returns CDR1 SGDLS and CDR2 YYNGEE. The CDR3 DNA reads as TGTGCCAGCACTGAGGGGACAGGGAATTTCTATGGCTACACCTTC. As protein: CASTEGTGNFYGYTF. The variable domain in full, completed from reference TRBV9 and TRBJ1-2, reads DSGVTQTPKHLITATGQRVTLRCSPRSGDLSVYWYQQSLDQGLQFLIQYYNGEERAKGNILERFSAQQFPDLHSELNLSSLELGDSALYFCASTEGTGNFYGYTFGSGTRLTVV.

Many counts were recorded for this clonotype. The J gene is TRBJ2-1, the V gene TRBV7-2; 9 nucleotides agree with TRBD2. CDR1 is SGHTA and CDR2 is FQGNSA in the germline V gene. This CDR3 contains 16 residues. The V and J ends lost 2 bases and 8 bases, in that order; junction bases with no gene match: 10. The CDR3 nucleotides read TGTGCCAGCAGCTTACTGGACAGCGGGGGGAGGTATGAGCAGTTCTTC. Residues: CASSLLDSGGRYEQFF.

V gene TRBV6-1 combines with J gene TRBJ2-7; TRBD1 matches 9 bases. The CDR3 loop spans 18 amino acids. Trimming at V came to 6 bases and at J to 2 bases, leaving 17 bases not matched to a gene. Germline V CDR1 and CDR2: MNHNS, SASEGT. CDR3 coding DNA: TGTGCCAGCAGCCCCCACAGTGGACAGGGGAGCAGCGCCTACGAGCAGTACTTC. This encodes CASSPHSGQGSSAYEQYF.

The rearrangement uses TRBV13 and TRBJ2-7; tentative D call: TRBD2 (6 bases). Trimming removed 5 bases at V and 5 bases at J, with 19 bases between. The CDR3 sequence is 15 residues long. Germline assignment: CDR1 PRHDT and CDR2 FYEKMQ (reference sequence). In DNA, the CDR3 is TGTGCCAGCAGCCCCAGCCCCCGGGACTTAAACGAGCAGTACTTC. Its protein is CASSPSPRDLNEQYF.

This clonotype was picked up a small number of times. The chain couples TRBV27 to TRBJ1-5, with 8 nucleotides matching TRBD1. CDR1 and CDR2 (germline): MNHEY, SMNVEV (reference sequence). J was trimmed by 7 bases and V by 5 bases; bases with no gene match: 7. The CDR3 has 14 residues. The CDR3 DNA reads as TGTGCCAGCAGTGTTGGACAGGGCCACCAGCCCCAGCATTTT. It yields the protein CASSVGQGHQPQHF.

The CDR3 spells CATSRVWDSYEQYF. The CDR3, as DNA: TGTGCCACCAGCAGAGTATGGGACTCCTACGAGCAGTACTTC. This chain connects TRBV15 to TRBJ2-7; D remains ambiguous. V gave up 1 base and J gave up 0 bases, with 7 bases separating them. The CDR3 is 14 residues long. Germline V gene data show CDR1 as LNHNV and CDR2 as YYDKDF (reference sequence).

The CDR3 protein is CASSLFRGSPYEQYF. CDR3 in DNA: TGTGCCAGCAGTTTATTCAGGGGCTCGCCCTACGAGCAGTACTTC. The J gene is TRBJ2-7, the V gene TRBV28, with D maybe TRBD1 (6 bases). Trimming shortened V by 1 base and J by 2 bases, and 12 bases separated the two germline ends. The germline gives CDR1 MDHEN, CDR2 SYDVKM. This CDR3 region has 15 residues.

This chain joins TRBV4-3 and TRBJ2-7, with 12 bases identical to TRBD1. Trimming cost V 3 bases and J 3 bases; bases outside gene matches: 9. Germline CDR1 and CDR2: LGHNA and YSLEER. There are 17 residues in the CDR3. CDR3 residues: CASSHVDRDRGLYEQYF. The CDR3 nucleotides read TGCGCCAGCAGCCACGTCGACAGGGACAGGGGGCTCTACGAGCAGTACTTC.

A remark on this clonotype: A single base separates this from a much larger clone, so it may be a read error. V and J are TRBV10-2 and TRBJ1-5, with 7 bases aligning to TRBD1. V shed 6 bases, J shed 6 bases, and the junction held 8 bases outside the gene matches. Germline values: CDR1 WSHSY, CDR2 SAAADI. This CDR3 is built from 14 residues. The CDR3 DNA sequence: TGCGCCAGCAGCGCAGGGGGGACCAGTCAGCCCCAGCATTTT. It yields the protein CASSAGGTSQPQHF.

This clonotype was found a few times. The chain employs TRBV21-1 and TRBJ2-1. TRBV21-1 is a pseudogene. The CDR3 has 16 residues. The CDR3 DNA reads as TGTGCCAGCAGCAAAGATCAGGTTAGCTCCTACAATGAGCAGTTCTTC. This translates into CASSKDQVSSYNEQFF.

This clonotype was counted ten times or more. The CDR3 nucleotides are TGTGCCAGCAGCTGGCCCATCGCTGAGCAGTTCTTC. Residues: CASSWPIAEQFF. The chain employs TRBV5-5 and TRBJ2-1; D unresolved. V was pared by 3 bases and J by 9 bases, with 10 bases between. The CDR3 consists of 12 residues. From germline, CDR1 is SGHKS and CDR2 YYEKEE (reference sequence).